This T cell receptor beta chain was captured in a study of blood T cell repertoires in COVID-19. Whole-study context: Italy, Spain and the United States were the sources of the convalescent and acute COVID-19 samples. From T cells, B-cell-depleted T cells, or PBMCs came the material, which was cDNA or gDNA.

Per the study methods: Reference gene primer amplification gave nucleated cell count estimates. Assay: immunoSEQ multiplex PCR; the TCRdb copy retains only in-frame clones and omits some. V and J calls plus clone size are reproduced from that table; the DNA served to infer D and trimming. The profile shows more than 200,000 clones, around 84% of them singletons. This CDR3 spans 15 amino acids. Trimming at V came to 1 base and at J to 6 bases, leaving 7 bases not matched to a gene. CDR1 and CDR2 (germline): SQVTM, ANQGSEA. This TCR derives from an elderly woman with COVID-19, enrolled during active disease. The sequencing sample was made of peripheral blood. V and J are TRBV29-1 and TRBJ2-1; 9 positions agree with TRBD2. The CDR3 region has the DNA TGCAGCGTTGAAGCCGTAGCGGGGGTTTTCAATGAGCAGTTCTTC. This translates into CSVEAVAGVFNEQFF.